Sequencing of this T cell receptor beta chain was carried out in a study of T cell responses to AZD1222 COVID-19 vaccine. Pooled together were second doses at about 4 or about 12 weeks. V shed 7 bases and J 5 bases; nucleotides not matched to a gene: 7. Germline V gene lookup returns CDR1 SNHLY and CDR2 FYNNEI. The CDR3 loop spans 15 amino acids. This clone has a handful of counts. The method was immunoSEQ multiplex PCR; TCRdb's version includes in-frame clones alone and lacks a portion of them. The sample has about 140,000 clones, approximately 90% seen once. The TCR originated in an adult who received the AZD1222 COVID-19 vaccine. This chain connects TRBV2 to TRBJ2-7; 14 bases are a match to TRBD2. Sequenced here: peripheral blood, sampled 28 days after the second AZD1222 dose. This CDR3 is CASKPGLAGVNEQYF. In DNA form, the CDR3 reads TGTGCCAGCAAACCGGGACTAGCGGGAGTTAACGAGCAGTACTTC.